This T cell receptor beta chain originates from a study of blood T cell repertoires in COVID-19. Study at large: COVID-19 samples collected from the United States, Italy and Spain covered acute and convalescent phases.

Original data processing: Estimated nucleated cell counts came from reference gene primer amplification. The table came from immunoSEQ multiplex PCR; TCRdb's copy has only in-frame clones and leaves some out. V and J calls and clone size follow that table, whereas D and trimming were derived from the DNA. The sample records about 61,000 clones, almost 90% being singletons. Germline V gene sequence: CDR1 SGHRS, CDR2 YFSETQ. V lost 5 bases and J lost 4, with 17 bases in between. This CDR3 spans 15 amino acids. The sequencing sample was made of peripheral blood. The genes are TRBV5-1 and TRBJ2-3, with D maybe TRBD2 (6 bases). The clonotype comes from a woman aged 50 to 60 with active or convalescent COVID-19. CDR3 nucleotides: TGCGCCAGCAGTACTGGAGGGGATGTATCAGATACGCAGTATTTT. Amino acid sequence: CASSTGGDVSDTQYF.